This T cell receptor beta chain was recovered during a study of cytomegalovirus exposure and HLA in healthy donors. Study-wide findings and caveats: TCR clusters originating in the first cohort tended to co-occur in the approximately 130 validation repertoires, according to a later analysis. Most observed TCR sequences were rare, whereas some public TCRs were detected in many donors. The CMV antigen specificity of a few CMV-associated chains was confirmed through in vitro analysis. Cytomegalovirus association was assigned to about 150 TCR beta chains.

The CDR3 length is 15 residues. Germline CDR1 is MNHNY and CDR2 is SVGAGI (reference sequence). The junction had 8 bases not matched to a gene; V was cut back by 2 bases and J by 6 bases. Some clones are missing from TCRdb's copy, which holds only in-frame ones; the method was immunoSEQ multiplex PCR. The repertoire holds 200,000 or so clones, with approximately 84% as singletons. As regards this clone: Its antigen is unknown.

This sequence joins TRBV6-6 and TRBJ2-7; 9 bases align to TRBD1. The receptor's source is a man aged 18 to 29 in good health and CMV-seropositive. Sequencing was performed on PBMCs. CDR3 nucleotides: TGTGCCAGCAGTTACGAAGGGACAGGGACGGTCGAGCAGTACTTC. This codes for CASSYEGTGTVEQYF.